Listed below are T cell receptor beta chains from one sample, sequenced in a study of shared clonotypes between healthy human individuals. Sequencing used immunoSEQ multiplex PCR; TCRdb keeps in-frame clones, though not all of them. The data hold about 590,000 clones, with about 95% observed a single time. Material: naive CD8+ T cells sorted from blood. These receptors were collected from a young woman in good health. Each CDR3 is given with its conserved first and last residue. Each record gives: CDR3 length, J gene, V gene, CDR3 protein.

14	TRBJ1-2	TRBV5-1	CASSFNGKLDGYTF
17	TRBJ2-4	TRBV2	CASSELSGRARGNIQYF
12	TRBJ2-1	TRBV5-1	CASSPPGGEQFF
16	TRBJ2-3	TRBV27	CASSSSAGGPGDTQYF
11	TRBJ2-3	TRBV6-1	CASGRWDTQYF
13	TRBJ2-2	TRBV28	CAVGTGLSGELFF
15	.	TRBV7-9	CASSLPPTGGDEQYF
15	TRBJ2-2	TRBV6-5	CASTIGLALAGELFF
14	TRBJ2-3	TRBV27	CASRRGSSTDTQYF
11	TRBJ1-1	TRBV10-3	CATREGTEAFF
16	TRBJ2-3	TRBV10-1	CASSESGGPRTDTQYF
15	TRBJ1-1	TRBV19	CATRDRAYLNTEAFF
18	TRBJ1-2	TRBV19	CASTPRLETGGVRYGYTF
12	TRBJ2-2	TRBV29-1	CSVGQNTGELFF
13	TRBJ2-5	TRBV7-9	CASSRTRAQAQYF
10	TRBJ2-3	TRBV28	CARTTDTQYF
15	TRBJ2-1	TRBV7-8	CASSLRGGRSDEQFF
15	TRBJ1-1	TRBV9	CASSADVGRGTEAFF
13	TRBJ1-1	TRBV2	CASSEGGATEAFF
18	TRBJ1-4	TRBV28	CASSSPDSPDATNEKLFF
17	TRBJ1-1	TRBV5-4	CASSWGDRGRLGTEAFF
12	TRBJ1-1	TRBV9	CASSVEHSEAFF
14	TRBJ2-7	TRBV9	CASSTGQAAYEQYF
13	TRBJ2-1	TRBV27	CASSLGLSYEQFF
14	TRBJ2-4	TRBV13	CASSLRQVGNIQYF
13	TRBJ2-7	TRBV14	CASNREGGYEQYF
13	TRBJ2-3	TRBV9	CASSRDVTDTQYF
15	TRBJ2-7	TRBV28	CASSKRLAGVDEQYF
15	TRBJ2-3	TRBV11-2	CASSLGLAGGDTQYF
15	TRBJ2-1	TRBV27	CASSLGTSVYNEQFF
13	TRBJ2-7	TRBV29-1	CSVLLDTAYEQYF
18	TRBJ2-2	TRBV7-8	CASSLIGSGTSNTGELFF
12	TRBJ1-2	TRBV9	CASSARVDGYTF
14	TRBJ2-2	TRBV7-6	CASSLFTETGELFF
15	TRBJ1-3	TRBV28	CASSLQTWAGNTIYF
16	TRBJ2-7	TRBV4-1	CASSQGGGGAHYEQYF
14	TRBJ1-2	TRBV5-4	CASSDRDRDYGYTF
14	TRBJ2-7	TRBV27	CASSLVSGKAEQYF
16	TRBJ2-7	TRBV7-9	CASSPSRGSGTYEQYF
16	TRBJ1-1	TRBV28	CASSFLQGGKNTEAFF
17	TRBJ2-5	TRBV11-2	CASSLDLAGVFSETQYF
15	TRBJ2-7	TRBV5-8	CASSPGEVAHYEQYF
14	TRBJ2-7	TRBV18	CASSPRQGTYEQYF
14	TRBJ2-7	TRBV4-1	CASSQGSSSYEQYF
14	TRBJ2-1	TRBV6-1	CASSAFASENEQFF
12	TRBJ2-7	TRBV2	CAGRGDAYEQYF
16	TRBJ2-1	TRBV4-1	CASSQGAGGPYNEQFF
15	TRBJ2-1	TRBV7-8	CASKTPGPRYNEQFF
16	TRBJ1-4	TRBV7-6	CASSLAPGQGDEKLFF
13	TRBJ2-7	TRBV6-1	CASSEQGWYEQYF